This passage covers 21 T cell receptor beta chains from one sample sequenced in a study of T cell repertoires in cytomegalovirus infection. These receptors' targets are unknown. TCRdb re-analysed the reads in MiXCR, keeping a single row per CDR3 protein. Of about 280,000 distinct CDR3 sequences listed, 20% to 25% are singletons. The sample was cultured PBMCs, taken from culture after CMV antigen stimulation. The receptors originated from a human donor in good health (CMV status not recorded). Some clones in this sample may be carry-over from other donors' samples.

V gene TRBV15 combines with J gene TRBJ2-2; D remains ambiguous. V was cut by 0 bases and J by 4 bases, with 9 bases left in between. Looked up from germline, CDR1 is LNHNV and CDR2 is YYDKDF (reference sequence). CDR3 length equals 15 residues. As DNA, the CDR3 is TGTGCCACCAGCAGAGATAACTCGGGCACCGGGGAGCTGTTTTTT. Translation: CATSRDNSGTGELFF.

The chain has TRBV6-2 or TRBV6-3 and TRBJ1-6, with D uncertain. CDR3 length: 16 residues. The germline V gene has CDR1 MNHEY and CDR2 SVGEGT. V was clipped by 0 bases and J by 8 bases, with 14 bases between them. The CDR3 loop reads CASSYSTPHRDSPLHF. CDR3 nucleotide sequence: TGTGCCAGCAGTTACTCGACCCCTCATCGGGATTCACCCCTCCACTTT.

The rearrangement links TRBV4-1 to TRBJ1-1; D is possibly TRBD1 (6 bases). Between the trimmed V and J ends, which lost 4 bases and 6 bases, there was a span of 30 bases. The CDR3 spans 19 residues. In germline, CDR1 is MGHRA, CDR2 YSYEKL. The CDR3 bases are TGCGCCAGCAGCCCCAGAGCGTCGGCAGGGGTCGATGGCACCTCTGAAGCTTTCTTT. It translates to CASSPRASAGVDGTSEAFF.

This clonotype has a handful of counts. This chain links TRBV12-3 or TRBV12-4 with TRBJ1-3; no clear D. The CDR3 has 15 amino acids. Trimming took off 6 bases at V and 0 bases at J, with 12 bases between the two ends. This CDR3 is CASRDRGSSGNTIYF. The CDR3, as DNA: TGTGCCAGCAGGGACCGCGGCAGCTCTGGAAACACCATATATTTT.

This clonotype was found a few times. The CDR3 spells CAISVQEASEQFF. The CDR3 nucleotides read TGTGCCATCAGTGTTCAGGAAGCGAGTGAGCAGTTCTTC. This sequence joins TRBV10-3 and TRBJ2-1, with D unclear. The germline V gene has CDR1 ENHRY and CDR2 SYGVKD. CDR3 size: 13 residues. With 4 bases removed from V and 9 bases from J, the gap between germline ends came to 13 bases.

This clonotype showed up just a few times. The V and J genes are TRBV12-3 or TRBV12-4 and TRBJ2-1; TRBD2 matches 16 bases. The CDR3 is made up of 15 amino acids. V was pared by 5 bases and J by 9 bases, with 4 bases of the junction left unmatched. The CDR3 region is CASSGTSGRAVEQFF. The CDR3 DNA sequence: TGTGCCAGCAGTGGGACTAGCGGGAGGGCCGTTGAGCAGTTCTTC.

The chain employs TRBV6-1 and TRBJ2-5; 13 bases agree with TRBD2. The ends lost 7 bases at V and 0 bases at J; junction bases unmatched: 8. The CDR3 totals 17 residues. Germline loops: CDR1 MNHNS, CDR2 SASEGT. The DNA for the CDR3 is TGTGCCAGCACTAAAACTAGCGGGAGGGCGTACCAAGAGACCCAGTACTTC. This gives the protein CASTKTSGRAYQETQYF.

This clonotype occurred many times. The CDR3 nucleotides are TGTGCCAGCAGTGGGACCAGGCACACGGTCTACGAGCAGTACTTC. Translating it yields CASSGTRHTVYEQYF. J is TRBJ2-7 and V is TRBV12-3 or TRBV12-4; D may correspond to TRBD1 or TRBD2 (5 bases each). The V and J ends lost 5 bases and 3 bases respectively, with 17 bases between them. The CDR3 is 15 residues long.

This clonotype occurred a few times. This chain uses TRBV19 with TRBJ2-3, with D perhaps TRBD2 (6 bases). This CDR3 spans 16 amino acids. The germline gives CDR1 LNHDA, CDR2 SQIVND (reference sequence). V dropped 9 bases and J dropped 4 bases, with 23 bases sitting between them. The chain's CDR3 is CASTTKAGSWSDTQYF. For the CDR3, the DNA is TGTGCCAGCACCACCAAGGCGGGATCTTGGTCAGATACGCAGTATTTT.

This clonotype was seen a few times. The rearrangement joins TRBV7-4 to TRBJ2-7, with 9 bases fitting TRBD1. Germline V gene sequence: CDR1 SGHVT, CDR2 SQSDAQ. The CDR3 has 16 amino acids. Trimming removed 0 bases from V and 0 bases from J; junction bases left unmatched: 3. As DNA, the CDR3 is TGTGCCAGCAGCTTAGCAGGGACAGGGAGCTCCTACGAGCAGTACTTC. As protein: CASSLAGTGSSYEQYF.

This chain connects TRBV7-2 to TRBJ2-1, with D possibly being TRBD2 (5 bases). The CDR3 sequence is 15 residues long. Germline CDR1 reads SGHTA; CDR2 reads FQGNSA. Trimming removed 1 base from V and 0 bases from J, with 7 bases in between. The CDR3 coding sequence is TGTGCCAGCAGCTTAGGCGGGTTCTCCTACAATGAGCAGTTCTTC. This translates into CASSLGGFSYNEQFF.

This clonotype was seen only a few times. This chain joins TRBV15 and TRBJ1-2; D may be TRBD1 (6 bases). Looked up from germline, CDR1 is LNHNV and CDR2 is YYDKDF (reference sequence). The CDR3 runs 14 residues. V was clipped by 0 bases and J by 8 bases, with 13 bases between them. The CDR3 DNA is TGTGCCACCAGCAGAGATCGGGTCAGGGGCGGCTACACCTTC. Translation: CATSRDRVRGGYTF. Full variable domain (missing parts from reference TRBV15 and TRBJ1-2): DAMVIQNPRYQVTQFGKPVTLSCSQTLNHNVMYWYQQKSSQAPKLLFHYYDKDFNNEADTPDNFQSRRPNTSFCFLDIRSPGLGDTAMYLCATSRDRVRGGYTFGSGTRLTVV.

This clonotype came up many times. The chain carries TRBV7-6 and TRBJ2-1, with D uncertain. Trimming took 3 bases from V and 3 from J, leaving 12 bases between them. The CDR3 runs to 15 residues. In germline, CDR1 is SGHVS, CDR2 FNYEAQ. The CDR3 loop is CASSLVAVYYNEQFF. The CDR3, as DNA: TGTGCCAGCAGCTTGGTGGCCGTTTACTACAATGAGCAGTTCTTC.

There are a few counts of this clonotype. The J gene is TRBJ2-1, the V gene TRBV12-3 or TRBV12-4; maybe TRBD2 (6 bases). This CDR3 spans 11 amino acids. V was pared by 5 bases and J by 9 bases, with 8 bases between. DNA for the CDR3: TGTGCCAGCAGTCATAGCGGTGAGCAGTTCTTC. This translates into CASSHSGEQFF.

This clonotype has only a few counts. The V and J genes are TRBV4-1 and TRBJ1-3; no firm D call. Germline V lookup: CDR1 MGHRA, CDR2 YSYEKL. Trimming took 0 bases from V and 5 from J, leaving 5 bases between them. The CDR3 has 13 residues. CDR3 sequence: CASSQEARNTIYF. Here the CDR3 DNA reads TGCGCCAGCAGCCAAGAGGCGAGAAACACCATATATTTT.

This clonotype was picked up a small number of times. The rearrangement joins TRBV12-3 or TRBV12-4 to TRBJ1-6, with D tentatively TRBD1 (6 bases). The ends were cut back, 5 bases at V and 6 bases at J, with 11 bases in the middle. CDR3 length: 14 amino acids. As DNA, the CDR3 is TGTGCCAGCAGTCTGGGGGCAACTAATTCACCCCTCCACTTT. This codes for CASSLGATNSPLHF.

CDR3 in amino acids: CSAMGLAGADEQYF. The DNA of the CDR3 is TGCAGTGCCATGGGACTAGCGGGGGCGGACGAGCAGTACTTC. The rearrangement links TRBV20-1 to TRBJ2-7; the match to TRBD2 covers 14 bases. Germline CDR1 DFQATT, CDR2 SNEGSKA (reference sequence). The CDR3 contains 14 residues. J lost 5 bases, V lost 6 bases, and 6 bases had no gene match.

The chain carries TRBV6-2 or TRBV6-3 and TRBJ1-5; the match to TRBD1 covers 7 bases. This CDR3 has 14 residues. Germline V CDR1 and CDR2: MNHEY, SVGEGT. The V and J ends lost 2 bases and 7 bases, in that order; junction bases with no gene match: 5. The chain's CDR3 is CASSYTGALQPQHF. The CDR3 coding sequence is TGTGCCAGCAGTTACACAGGGGCTTTACAGCCCCAGCATTTT.

CDR3 nucleotides: TGTGCCAGCAGCTTGGAGGCGGGAGGGCCCGCCCGAGAGACCCAGTACTTC. The encoded protein is CASSLEAGGPARETQYF. The chain is built from TRBV5-6 and TRBJ2-5, with 9 nucleotides matching TRBD2. Germline CDR1 reads SGHDT; CDR2 reads YYEEEE. This CDR3 spans 17 amino acids. Trimming cost V 0 bases and J 4 bases; bases outside gene matches: 10.

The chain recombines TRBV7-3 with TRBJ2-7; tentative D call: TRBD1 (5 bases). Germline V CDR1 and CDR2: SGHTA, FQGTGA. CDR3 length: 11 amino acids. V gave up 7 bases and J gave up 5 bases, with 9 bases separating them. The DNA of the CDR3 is TGTGCCAGCAAGGGGCTCCACGAGCAGTACGTC. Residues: CASKGLHEQYV.

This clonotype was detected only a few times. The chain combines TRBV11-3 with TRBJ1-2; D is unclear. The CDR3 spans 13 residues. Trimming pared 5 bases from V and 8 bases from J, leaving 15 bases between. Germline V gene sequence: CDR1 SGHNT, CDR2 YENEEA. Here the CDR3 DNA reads TGTGCCAGCAGCCCAAGTTGGGGTCAGGGCTACACCTTC. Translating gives CASSPSWGQGYTF.